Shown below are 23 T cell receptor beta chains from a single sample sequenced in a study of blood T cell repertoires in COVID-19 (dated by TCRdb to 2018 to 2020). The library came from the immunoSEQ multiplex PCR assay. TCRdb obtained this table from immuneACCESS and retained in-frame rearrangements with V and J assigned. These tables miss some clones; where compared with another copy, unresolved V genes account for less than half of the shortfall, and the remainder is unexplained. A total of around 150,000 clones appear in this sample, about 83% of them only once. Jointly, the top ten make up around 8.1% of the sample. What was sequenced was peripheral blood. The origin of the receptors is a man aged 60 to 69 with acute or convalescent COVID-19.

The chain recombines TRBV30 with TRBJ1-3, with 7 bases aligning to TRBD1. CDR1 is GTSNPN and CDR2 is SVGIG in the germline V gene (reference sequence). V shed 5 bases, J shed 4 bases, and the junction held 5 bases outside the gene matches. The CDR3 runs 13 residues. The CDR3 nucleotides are TGTGCCTGGCAGACAGGGTCCGGAAACACCATATATTTT. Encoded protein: CAWQTGSGNTIYF.

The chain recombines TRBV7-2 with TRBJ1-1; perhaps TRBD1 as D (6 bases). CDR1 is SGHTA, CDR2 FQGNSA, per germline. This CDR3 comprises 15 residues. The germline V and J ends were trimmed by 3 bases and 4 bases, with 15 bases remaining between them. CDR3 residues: CASSFNQGLPTEAFF. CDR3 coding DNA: TGTGCCAGCAGCTTTAACCAGGGGCTTCCCACTGAAGCTTTCTTT.

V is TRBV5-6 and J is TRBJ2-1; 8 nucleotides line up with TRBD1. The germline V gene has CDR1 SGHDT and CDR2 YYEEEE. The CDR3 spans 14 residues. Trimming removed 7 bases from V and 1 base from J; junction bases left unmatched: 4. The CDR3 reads CASSQGASYNEQFF. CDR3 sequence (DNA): TGTGCCAGCTCCCAGGGGGCTTCCTACAATGAGCAGTTCTTC. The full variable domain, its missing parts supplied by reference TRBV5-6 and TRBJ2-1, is DAGVTQSPTHLIKTRGQQVTLRCSPKSGHDTVSWYQQALGQGPQFIFQYYEEEERQRGNFPDRFSGHQFPNYSSELNVNALLLGDSALYLCASSQGASYNEQFFGPGTRLTVL.

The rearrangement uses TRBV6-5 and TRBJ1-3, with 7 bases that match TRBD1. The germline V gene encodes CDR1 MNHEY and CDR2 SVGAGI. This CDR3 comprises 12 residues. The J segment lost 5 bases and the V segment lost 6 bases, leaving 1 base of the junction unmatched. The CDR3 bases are TGTGCCAGCAGGACAGGGAGAAACACCATATATTTT. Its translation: CASRTGRNTIYF.

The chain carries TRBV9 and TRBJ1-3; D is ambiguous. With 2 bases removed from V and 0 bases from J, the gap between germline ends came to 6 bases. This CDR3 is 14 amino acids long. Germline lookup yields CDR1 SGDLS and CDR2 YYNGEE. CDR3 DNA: TGTGCCAGCAGCGTGCGGGACTCTGGAAACACCATATATTTT. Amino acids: CASSVRDSGNTIYF.

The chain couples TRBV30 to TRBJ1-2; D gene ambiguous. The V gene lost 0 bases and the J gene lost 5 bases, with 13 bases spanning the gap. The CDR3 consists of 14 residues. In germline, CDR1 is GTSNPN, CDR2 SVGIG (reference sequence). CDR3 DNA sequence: TGTGCCTGGAGTGTACTTGGGAGAGAGTATGGCTACACCTTC. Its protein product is CAWSVLGREYGYTF. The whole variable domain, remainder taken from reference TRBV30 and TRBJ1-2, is SQTIHQWPATLVQPVGSPLSLECTVEGTSNPNLYWYRQAAGRGLQLLFYSVGIGQISSEVPQNLSASRPQDRQFILSSKKLLLSDSGFYLCAWSVLGREYGYTFGSGTRLTVV.

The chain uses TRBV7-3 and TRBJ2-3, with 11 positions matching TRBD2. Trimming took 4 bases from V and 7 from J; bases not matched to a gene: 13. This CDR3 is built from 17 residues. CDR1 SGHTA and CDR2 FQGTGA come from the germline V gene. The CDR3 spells CASSSYSGGANIHTQYF. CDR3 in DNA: TGTGCCAGCAGCTCCTATAGCGGGGGGGCCAATATACATACGCAGTATTTT.

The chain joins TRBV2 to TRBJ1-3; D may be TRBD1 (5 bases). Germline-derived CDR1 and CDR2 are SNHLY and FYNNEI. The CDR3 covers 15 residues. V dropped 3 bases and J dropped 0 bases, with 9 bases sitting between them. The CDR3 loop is CASSDYRNSGNTIYF. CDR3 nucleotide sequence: TGTGCCAGCAGTGATTACAGGAACTCTGGAAACACCATATATTTT.

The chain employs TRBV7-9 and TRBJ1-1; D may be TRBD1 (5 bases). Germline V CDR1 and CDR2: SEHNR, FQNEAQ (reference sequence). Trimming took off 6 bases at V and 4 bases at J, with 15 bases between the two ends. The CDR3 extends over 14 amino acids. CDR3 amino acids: CASRWAGDATEAFF. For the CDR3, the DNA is TGTGCCAGCAGGTGGGCGGGGGATGCCACTGAAGCTTTCTTT.

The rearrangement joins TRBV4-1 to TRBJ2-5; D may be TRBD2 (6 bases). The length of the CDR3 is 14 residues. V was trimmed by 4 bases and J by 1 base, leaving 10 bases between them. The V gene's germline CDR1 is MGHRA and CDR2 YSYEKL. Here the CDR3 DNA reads TGCGCCAGCAGCCCCCGGGACTCCCAAGAGACCCAGTACTTC. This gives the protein CASSPRDSQETQYF.

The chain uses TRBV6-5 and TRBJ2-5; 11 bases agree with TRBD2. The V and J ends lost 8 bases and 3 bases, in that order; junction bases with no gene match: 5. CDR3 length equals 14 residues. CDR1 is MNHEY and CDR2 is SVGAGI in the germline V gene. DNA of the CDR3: TGTGCCAGCGGGGGGACTAGCGGAGAAGAGACCCAGTACTTC. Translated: CASGGTSGEETQYF.

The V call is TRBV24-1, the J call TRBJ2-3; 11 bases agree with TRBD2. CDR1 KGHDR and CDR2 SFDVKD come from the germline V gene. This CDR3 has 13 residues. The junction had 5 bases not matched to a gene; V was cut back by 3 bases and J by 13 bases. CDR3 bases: TGTGCCACCAGTGATCCAACTAGCGGGGGAGAGTATTTT. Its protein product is CATSDPTSGGEYF.

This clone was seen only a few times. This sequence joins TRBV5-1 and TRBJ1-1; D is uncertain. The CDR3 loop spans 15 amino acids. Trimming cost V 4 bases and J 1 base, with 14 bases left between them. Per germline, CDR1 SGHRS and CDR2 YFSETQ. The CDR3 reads CASSAAGGRNTEAFF. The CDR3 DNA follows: TGCGCCAGCAGCGCGGCCGGAGGCCGGAACACTGAAGCTTTCTTT. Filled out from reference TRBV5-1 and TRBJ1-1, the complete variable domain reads KAGVTQTPRYLIKTRGQQVTLSCSPISGHRSVSWYQQTPGQGLQFLFEYFSETQRNKGNFPGRFSGRQFSNSRSEMNVSTLELGDSALYLCASSAAGGRNTEAFFGQGTRLTVV.

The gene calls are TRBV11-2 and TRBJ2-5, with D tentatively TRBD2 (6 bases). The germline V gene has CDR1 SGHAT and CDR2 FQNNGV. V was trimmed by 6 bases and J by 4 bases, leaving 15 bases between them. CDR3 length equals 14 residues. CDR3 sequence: CASRYGTSRETQYF. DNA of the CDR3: TGTGCCAGCAGATACGGGACTTCTAGAGAGACCCAGTACTTC.

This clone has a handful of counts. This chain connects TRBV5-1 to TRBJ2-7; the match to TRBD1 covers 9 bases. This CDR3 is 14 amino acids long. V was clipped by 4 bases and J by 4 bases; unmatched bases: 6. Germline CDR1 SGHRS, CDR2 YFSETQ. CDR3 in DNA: TGCGCCAGCAGCCAAGGGACAGGGCTTTACGAGCAGTACTTC. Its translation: CASSQGTGLYEQYF.

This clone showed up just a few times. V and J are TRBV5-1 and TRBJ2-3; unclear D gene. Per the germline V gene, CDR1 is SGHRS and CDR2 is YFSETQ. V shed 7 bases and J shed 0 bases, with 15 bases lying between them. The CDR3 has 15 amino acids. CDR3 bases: TGCGCCAGCGGATTGGATTCGACTAGCACAGATACGCAGTATTTT. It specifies CASGLDSTSTDTQYF.

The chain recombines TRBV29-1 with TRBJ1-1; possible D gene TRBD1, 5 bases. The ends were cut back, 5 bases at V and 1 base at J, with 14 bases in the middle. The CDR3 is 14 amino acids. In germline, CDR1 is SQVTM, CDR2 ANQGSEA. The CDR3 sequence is CSVWDFSSNTEAFF. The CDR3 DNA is TGCAGCGTTTGGGACTTCTCCTCGAACACTGAAGCTTTCTTT. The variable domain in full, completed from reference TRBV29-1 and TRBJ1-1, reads SAVISQKPSRDICQRGTSLTIQCQVDSQVTMMFWYRQQPGQSLTLIATANQGSEATYESGFVIDKFPISRPNLTFSTLTVSNMSPEDSSIYLCSVWDFSSNTEAFFGQGTRLTVV.

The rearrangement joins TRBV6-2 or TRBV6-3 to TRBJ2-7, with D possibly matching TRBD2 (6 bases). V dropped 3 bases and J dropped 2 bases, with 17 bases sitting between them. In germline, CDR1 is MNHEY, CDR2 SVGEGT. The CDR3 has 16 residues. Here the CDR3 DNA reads TGTGCCAGCAGTTATCCCGGAGGGGTACGAACCTACGAGCAGTACTTC. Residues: CASSYPGGVRTYEQYF.

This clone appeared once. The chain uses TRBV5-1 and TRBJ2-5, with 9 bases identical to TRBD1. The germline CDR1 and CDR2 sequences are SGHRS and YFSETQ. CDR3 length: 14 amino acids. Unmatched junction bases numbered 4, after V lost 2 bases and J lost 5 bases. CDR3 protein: CASSFGDRAETQYF. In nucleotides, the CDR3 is TGCGCCAGCAGCTTTGGGGACAGGGCTGAGACCCAGTACTTC. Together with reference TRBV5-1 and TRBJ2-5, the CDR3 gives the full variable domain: KAGVTQTPRYLIKTRGQQVTLSCSPISGHRSVSWYQQTPGQGLQFLFEYFSETQRNKGNFPGRFSGRQFSNSRSEMNVSTLELGDSALYLCASSFGDRAETQYFGPGTRLLVL.

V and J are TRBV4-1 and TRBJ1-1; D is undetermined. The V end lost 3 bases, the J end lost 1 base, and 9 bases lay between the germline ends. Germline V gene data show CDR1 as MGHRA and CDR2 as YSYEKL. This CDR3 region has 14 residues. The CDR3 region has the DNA TGCGCCAGCAGCCAGGTTCGGGGGAACACTGAAGCTTTCTTT. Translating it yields CASSQVRGNTEAFF.

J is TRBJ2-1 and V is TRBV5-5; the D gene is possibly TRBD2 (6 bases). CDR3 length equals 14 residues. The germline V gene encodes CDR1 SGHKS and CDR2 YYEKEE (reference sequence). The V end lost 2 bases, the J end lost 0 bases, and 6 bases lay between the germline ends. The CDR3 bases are TGTGCCAGCAGCTTCGGGAGCTCCTACAATGAGCAGTTCTTC. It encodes CASSFGSSYNEQFF.

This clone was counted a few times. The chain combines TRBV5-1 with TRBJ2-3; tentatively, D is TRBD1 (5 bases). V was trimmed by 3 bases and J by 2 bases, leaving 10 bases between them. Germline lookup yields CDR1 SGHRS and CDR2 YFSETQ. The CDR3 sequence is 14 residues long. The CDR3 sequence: CASSSGHYTDTQYF. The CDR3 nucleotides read TGCGCCAGCAGCTCAGGACACTACACAGATACGCAGTATTTT.

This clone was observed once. CDR3 residues: CASSPSRSSTEAFF. CDR3 nucleotide sequence: TGTGCCAGCAGCCCTTCTCGAAGTAGCACTGAAGCTTTCTTT. This rearrangement joins TRBV7-3 to TRBJ1-1; D gene ambiguous. Germline CDR1 reads SGHTA; CDR2 reads FQGTGA. Trimming pared 5 bases from V and 4 bases from J, leaving 14 bases between. The CDR3 has 14 amino acids.